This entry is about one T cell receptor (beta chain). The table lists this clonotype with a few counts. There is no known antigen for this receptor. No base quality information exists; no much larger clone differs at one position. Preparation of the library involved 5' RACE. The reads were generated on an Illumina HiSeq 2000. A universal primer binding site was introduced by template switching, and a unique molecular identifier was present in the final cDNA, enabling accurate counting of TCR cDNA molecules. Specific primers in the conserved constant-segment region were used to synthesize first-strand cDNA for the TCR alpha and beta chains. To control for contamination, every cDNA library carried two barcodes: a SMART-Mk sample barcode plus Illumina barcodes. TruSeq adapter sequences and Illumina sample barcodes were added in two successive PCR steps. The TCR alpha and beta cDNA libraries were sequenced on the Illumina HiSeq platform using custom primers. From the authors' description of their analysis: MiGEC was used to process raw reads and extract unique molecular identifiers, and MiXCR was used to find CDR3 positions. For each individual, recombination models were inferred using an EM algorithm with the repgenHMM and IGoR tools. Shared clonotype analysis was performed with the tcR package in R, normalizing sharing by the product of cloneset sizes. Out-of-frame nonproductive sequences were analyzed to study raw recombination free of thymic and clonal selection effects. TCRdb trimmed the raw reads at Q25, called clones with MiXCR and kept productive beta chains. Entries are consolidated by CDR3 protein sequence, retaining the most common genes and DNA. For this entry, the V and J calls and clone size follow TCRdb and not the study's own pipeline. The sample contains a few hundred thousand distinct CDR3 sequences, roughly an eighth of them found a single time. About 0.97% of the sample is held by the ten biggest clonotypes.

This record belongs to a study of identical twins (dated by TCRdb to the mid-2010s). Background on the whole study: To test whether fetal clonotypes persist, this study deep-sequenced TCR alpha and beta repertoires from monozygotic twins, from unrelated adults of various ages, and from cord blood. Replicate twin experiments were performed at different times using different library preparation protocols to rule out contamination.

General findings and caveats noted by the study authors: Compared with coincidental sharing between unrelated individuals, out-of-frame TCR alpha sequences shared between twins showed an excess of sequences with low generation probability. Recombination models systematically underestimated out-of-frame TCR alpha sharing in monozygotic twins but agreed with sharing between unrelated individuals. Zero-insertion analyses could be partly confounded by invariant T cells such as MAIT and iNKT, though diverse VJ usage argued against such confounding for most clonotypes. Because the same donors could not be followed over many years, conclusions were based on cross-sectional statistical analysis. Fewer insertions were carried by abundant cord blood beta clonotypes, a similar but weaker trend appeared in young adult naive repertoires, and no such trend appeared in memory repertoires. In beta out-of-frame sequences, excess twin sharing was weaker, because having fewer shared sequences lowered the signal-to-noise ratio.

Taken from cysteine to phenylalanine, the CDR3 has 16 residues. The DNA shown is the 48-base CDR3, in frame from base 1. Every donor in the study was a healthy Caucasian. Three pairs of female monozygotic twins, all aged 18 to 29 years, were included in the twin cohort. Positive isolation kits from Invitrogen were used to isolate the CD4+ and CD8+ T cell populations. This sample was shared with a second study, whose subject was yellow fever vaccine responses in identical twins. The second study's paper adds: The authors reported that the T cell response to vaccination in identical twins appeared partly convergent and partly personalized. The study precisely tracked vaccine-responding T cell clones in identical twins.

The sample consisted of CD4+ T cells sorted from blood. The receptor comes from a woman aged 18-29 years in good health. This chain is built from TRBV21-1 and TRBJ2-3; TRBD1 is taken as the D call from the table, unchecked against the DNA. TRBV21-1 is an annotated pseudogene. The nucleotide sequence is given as TGTGCCAGCAGCAAAGCGCACAGGGTATTGACAGATACGCAGTATTTT. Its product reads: CASSKAHRVLTDTQYF.